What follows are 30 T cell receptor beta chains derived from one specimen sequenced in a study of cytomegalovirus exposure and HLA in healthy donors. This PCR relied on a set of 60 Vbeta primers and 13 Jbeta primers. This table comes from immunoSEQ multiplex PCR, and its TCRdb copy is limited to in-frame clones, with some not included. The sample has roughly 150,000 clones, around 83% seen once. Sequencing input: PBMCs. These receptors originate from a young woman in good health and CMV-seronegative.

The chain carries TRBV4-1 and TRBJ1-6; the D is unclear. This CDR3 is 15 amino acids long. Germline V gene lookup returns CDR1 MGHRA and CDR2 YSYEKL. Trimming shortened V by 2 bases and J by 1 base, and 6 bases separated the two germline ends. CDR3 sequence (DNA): TGCGCCAGCAGCCAACAGGTGTCCTATAATTCACCCCTCCACTTT. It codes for CASSQQVSYNSPLHF.

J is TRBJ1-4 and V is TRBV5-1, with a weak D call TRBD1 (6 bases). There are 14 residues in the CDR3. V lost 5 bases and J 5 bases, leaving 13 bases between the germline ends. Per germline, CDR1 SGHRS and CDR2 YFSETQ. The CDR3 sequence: CASSGQSQNEKLFF. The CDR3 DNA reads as TGCGCCAGCAGTGGACAGAGCCAAAATGAAAAACTGTTTTTT.

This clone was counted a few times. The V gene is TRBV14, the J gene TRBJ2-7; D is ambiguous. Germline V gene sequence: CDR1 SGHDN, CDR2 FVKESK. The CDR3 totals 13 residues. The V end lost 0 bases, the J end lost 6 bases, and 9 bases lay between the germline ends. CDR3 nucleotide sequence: TGTGCCAGCAGCCAAGATCTCTTGGCCGAGCAGTACTTC. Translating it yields CASSQDLLAEQYF.

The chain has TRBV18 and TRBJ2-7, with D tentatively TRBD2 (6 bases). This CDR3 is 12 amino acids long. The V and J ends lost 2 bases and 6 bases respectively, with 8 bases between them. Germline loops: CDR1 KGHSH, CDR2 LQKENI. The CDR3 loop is CASSPGGTEQYF. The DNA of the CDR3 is TGTGCCAGCTCACCAGGAGGGACCGAGCAGTACTTC.

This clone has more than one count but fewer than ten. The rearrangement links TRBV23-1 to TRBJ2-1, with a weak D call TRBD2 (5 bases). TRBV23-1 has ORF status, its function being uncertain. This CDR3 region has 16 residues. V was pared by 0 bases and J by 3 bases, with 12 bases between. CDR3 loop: CASSQSQLALYNEQFF. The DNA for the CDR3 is TGCGCCAGCAGTCAATCTCAGCTAGCTCTCTACAATGAGCAGTTCTTC.

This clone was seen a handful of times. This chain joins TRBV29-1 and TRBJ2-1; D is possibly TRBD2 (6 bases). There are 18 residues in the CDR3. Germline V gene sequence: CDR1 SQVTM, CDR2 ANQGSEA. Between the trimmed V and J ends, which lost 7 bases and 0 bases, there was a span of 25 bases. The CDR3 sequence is CSAKTRRVSPSSYNEQFF. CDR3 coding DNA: TGCAGCGCGAAGACTAGGCGCGTGTCCCCGAGCTCCTACAATGAGCAGTTCTTC.

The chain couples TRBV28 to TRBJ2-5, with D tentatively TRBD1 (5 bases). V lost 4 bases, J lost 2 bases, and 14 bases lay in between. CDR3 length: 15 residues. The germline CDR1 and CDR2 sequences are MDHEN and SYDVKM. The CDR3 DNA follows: TGTGCCAGCAGTTCCCAGGGCAAGGGGCAAGAGACCCAGTACTTC. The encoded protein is CASSSQGKGQETQYF.

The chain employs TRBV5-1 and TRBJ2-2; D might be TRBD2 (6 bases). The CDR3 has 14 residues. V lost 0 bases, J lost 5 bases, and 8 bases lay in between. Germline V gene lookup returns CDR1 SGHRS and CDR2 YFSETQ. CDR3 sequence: CASSLGGLTGELFF. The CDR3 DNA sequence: TGCGCCAGCAGCTTGGGAGGACTAACCGGGGAGCTGTTTTTT.

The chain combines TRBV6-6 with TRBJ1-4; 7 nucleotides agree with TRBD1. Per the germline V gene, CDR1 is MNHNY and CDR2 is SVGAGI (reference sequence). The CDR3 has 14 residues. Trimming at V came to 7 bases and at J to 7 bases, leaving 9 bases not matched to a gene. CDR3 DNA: TGTGCCAGCAATCCAACAGGGGCGTCTGAAAAACTGTTTTTT. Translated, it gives CASNPTGASEKLFF.

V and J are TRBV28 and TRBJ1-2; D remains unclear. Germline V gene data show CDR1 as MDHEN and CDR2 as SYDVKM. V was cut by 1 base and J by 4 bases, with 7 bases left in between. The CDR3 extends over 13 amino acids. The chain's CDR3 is CASSLSYSYGYTF. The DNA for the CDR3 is TGTGCCAGCAGTTTATCTTACAGCTATGGCTACACCTTC.

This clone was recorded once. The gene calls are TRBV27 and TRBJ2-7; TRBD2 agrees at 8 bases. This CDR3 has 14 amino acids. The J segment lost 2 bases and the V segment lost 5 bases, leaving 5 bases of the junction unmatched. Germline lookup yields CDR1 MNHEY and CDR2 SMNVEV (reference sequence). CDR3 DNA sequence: TGTGCCAGCAGTCGGGGGGGCCAGGCCTACGAGCAGTACTTC. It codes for CASSRGGQAYEQYF.

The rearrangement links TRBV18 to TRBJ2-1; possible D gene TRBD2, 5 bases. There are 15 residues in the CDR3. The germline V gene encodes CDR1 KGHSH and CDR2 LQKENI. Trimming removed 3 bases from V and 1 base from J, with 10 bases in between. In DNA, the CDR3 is TGTGCCAGCTCACCCGGTGCGGGTTCCTACAATGAGCAGTTCTTC. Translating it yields CASSPGAGSYNEQFF. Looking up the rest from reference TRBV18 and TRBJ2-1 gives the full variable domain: NAGVMQNPRHLVRRRGQEARLRCSPMKGHSHVYWYRQLPEEGLKFMVYLQKENIIDESGMPKERFSAEFPKEGPSILRIQQVVRGDSAAYFCASSPGAGSYNEQFFGPGTRLTVL.

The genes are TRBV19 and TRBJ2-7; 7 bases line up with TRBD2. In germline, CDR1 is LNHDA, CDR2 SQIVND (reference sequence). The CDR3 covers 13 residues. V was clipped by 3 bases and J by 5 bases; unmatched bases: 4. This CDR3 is CASSIWGGDEQYF. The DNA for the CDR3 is TGTGCCAGTAGTATCTGGGGAGGGGACGAGCAGTACTTC. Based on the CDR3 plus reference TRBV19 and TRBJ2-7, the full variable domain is DGGITQSPKYLFRKEGQNVTLSCEQNLNHDAMYWYRQDPGQGLRLIYYSQIVNDFQKGDIAEGYSVSREKKESFPLTVTSAQKNPTAFYLCASSIWGGDEQYFGPGTRLTVT.

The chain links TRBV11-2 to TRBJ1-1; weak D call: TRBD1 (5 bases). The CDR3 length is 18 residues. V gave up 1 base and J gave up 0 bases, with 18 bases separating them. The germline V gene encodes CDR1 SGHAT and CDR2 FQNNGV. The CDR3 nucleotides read TGTGCCAGCAGCTTAGTAGGGCAGGGACGGGGGATGAACACTGAAGCTTTCTTT. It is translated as CASSLVGQGRGMNTEAFF.

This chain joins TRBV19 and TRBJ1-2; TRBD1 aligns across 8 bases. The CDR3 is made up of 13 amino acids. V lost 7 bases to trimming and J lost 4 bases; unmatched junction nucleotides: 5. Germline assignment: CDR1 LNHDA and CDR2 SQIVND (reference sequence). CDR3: CASTQGQGYGYTF. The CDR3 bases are TGTGCCAGTACCCAAGGACAGGGCTATGGCTACACCTTC.

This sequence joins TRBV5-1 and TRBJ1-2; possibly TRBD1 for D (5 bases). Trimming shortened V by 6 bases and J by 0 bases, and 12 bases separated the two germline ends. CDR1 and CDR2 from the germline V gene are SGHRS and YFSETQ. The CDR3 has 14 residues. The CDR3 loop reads CASTRDSANYGYTF. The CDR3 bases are TGCGCCAGCACTAGGGACTCAGCTAACTATGGCTACACCTTC.

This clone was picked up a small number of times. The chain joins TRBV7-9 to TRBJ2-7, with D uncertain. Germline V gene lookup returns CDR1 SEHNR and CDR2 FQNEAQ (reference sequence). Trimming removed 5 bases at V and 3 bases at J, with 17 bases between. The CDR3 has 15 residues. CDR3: CASSPPRPGSYEQYF. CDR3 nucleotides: TGTGCCAGCAGCCCCCCACGCCCGGGTAGCTACGAGCAGTACTTC. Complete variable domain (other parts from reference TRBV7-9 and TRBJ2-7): DTGVSQNPRHKITKRGQNVTFRCDPISEHNRLYWYRQTLGQGPEFLTYFQNEAQLEKSRLLSDRFSAERPKGSFSTLEIQRTEQGDSAMYLCASSPPRPGSYEQYFGPGTRLTVT.

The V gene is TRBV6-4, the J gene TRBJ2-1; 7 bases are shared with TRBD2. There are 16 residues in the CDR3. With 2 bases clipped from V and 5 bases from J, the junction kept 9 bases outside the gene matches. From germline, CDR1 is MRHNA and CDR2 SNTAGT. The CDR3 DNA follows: TGTGCCAGCAGTGACGCCGGTAGCGGGTCCAACAATGAGCAGTTCTTC. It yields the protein CASSDAGSGSNNEQFF.

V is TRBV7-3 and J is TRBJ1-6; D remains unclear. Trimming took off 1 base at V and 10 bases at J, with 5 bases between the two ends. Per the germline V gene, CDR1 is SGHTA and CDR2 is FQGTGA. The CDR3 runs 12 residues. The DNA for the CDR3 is TGTGCCAGCAGCTTAAACGGGTCACCCCTCCACTTT. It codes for CASSLNGSPLHF.

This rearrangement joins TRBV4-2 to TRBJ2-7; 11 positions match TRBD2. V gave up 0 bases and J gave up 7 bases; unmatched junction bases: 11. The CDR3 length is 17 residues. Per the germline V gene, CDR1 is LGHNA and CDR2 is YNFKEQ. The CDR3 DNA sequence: TGTGCCAGCAGCCAAGATTGGGGGACTAGCGGCCTTTGGGAGCAGTACTTC. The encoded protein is CASSQDWGTSGLWEQYF.

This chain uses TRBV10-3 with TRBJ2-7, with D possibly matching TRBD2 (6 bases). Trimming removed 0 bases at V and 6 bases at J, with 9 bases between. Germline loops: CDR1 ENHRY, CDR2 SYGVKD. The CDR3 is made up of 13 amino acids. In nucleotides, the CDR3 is TGTGCCATCAGTGAGTCGCAGGGAGGCGAGCAGTACTTC. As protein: CAISESQGGEQYF.

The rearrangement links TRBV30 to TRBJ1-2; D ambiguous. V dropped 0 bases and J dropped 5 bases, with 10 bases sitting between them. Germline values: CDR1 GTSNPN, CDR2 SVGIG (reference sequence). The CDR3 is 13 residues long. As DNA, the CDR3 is TGTGCCTGGAGTGTAGTTCGGGGATATGGCTACACCTTC. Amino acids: CAWSVVRGYGYTF.

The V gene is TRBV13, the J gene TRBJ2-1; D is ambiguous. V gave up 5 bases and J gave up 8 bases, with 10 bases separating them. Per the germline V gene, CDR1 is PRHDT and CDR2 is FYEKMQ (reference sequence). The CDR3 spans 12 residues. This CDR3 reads CASSLPRDEQFF. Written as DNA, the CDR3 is TGTGCCAGCAGCCTTCCTCGGGATGAGCAGTTCTTC.

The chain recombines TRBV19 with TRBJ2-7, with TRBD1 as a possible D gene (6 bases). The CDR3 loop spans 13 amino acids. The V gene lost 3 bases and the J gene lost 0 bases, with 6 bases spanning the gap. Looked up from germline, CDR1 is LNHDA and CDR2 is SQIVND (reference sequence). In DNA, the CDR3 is TGTGCCAGTAGTATGGACAGCTCCTACGAGCAGTACTTC. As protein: CASSMDSSYEQYF. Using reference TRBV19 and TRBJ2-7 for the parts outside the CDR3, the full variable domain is DGGITQSPKYLFRKEGQNVTLSCEQNLNHDAMYWYRQDPGQGLRLIYYSQIVNDFQKGDIAEGYSVSREKKESFPLTVTSAQKNPTAFYLCASSMDSSYEQYFGPGTRLTVT.

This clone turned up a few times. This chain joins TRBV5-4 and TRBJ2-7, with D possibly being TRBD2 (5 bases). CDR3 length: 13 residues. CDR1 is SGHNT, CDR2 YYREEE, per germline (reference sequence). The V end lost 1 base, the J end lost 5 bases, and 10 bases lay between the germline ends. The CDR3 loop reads CASSLTSSHEQYF. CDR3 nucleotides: TGTGCCAGCAGCTTGACTAGTTCCCACGAGCAGTACTTC.

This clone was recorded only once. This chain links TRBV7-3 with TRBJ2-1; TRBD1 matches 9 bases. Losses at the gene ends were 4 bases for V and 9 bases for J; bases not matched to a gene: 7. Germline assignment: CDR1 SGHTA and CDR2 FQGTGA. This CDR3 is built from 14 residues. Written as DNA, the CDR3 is TGTGCCAGCAGCTCCGGGACAGGGTTCGGTGAGCAGTTCTTC. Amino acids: CASSSGTGFGEQFF.

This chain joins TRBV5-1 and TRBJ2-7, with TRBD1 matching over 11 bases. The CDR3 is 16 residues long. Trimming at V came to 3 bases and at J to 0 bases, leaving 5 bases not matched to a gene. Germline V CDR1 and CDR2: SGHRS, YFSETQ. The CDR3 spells CASSWGQGGSSYEQYF. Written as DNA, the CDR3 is TGCGCCAGCAGCTGGGGACAGGGGGGCTCCTCCTACGAGCAGTACTTC.

The CDR3 bases are TGTGCCAGCAAGCCGGGACTAGCGATACAAGAGACCCAGTACTTC. The encoded protein is CASKPGLAIQETQYF. This chain links TRBV2 with TRBJ2-5, with 10 bases identical to TRBD2. The V gene's germline CDR1 is SNHLY and CDR2 FYNNEI. The CDR3 spans 15 residues. Unmatched junction bases numbered 7, after V lost 7 bases and J lost 2 bases.

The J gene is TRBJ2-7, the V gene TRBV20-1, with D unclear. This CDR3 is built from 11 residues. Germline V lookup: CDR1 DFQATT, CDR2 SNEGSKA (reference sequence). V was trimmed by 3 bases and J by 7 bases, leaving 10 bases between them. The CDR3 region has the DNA TGCAGTGCTAGCCCCTTCGGGGAGCAGTACTTC. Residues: CSASPFGEQYF.

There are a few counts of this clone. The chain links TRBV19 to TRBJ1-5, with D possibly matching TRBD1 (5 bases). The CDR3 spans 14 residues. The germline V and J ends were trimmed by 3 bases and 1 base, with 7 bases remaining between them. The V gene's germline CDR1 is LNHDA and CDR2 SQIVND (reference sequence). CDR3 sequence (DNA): TGTGCCAGTAGTATGACAGTCAGCAATCAGCCCCAGCATTTT. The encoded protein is CASSMTVSNQPQHF. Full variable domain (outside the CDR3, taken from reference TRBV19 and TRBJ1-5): DGGITQSPKYLFRKEGQNVTLSCEQNLNHDAMYWYRQDPGQGLRLIYYSQIVNDFQKGDIAEGYSVSREKKESFPLTVTSAQKNPTAFYLCASSMTVSNQPQHFGDGTRLSIL.